This T cell receptor (beta chain) comes out of a study of T cell responses to AZD1222 COVID-19 vaccine. CDR1 is SGHTA, CDR2 FQGNSA, per germline. The CDR3 is made up of 13 amino acids. V was pared by 5 bases and J by 8 bases, with 6 bases of the junction left unmatched. Some clones are missing from TCRdb's copy, which holds only in-frame ones; the method was immunoSEQ multiplex PCR. The table has about 60,000 clones, about 80% seen once. For this clone: Antigen specificity is unknown.

Whole-study results and caveats: The number of AZD1222 recipients seropositive at baseline was only five to seven. The reported proportion of spike-specific TCRs targeting unmutated variant regions was nearly half.

This clonotype originated in an adult who received the AZD1222 COVID-19 vaccine. The input for sequencing was peripheral blood, taken 28 days after the second AZD1222 dose. The gene calls are TRBV7-2 and TRBJ1-5, with 7 positions matching TRBD1. CDR3 DNA sequence: TGTGCCAGCAGCCCACGACAGGGTGAGCCCCAGCATTTT. This translates into CASSPRQGEPQHF.